A selection of T cell receptor beta chains follows, all from one sample in a study of regulatory T cells in long-lasting Graves disease. TCRdb reprocessed the multiplex PCR reads via MiXCR and lists one record per CDR3 protein. The data show a few hundred thousand distinct CDR3 sequences, 15% to 20% seen once. The data also belong to a second study, concerning T cells in Graves' hyperthyroidism and ophthalmopathy.

The input for sequencing was peripheral blood mononuclear cells (PBMCs), taken at new diagnosis, from a patient treated with antithyroid drugs. These receptors all come from a woman under 40 with Graves disease. Both conserved end residues are part of each CDR3. D genes are given only for firm matches. Clone size, where shown, is once, few, many, or a class for clones that have expanded.

V	length	size	D	J	CDR3	DNA
TRBV7-2	13	many	-	TRBJ2-5	CASSLLLVETQYF	TGTGCCAGCAGCTTATTACTAGTAGAGACCCAGTACTTC
TRBV19	12	few	-	TRBJ1-2	CASSARGYGYTF	TGTGCCAGTAGTGCCCGCGGCTATGGCTACACCTTC
TRBV6-4	13	many	-	TRBJ1-1	CASSTSVNTEAFF	TGTGCCAGCAGCACGTCAGTGAACACTGAAGCTTTCTTT
TRBV6-4	13	-	-	TRBJ2-2	CASSEQGTGELFF	TGTGCCAGCAGTGAGCAGGGGACCGGGGAGCTGTTTTTT
TRBV20-1	15	many	-	TRBJ2-1	CSAPGGIQVGNEQFF	TGCAGTGCCCCTGGGGGCATCCAAGTGGGCAATGAGCAGTTCTTC
TRBV3-1	15	many	TRBD2	TRBJ2-3	CASSQGLAGEDTQYF	TGTGCCAGCAGCCAAGGACTAGCGGGGGAGGATACGCAGTATTTT
TRBV5-5	14	few	-	TRBJ1-5	CASSKDTPNQPQHF	TGTGCCAGCAGCAAGGACACACCCAATCAGCCCCAGCATTTT
TRBV15	13	few	TRBD2	TRBJ2-1	CATSTQTSGLQFF	TGTGCCACCAGCACCCAGACTAGCGGACTACAGTTCTTC
TRBV6-2/TRBV6-3	14	many	-	TRBJ2-7	CASSYPTTSGEQYF	TGTGCCAGCAGTTACCCTACAACTAGTGGCGAGCAGTACTTC
TRBV5-6	14	few	-	TRBJ2-7	CASSSFTRENEQYF	TGTGCCAGCAGCTCCTTCACCAGGGAAAACGAGCAGTACTTC
TRBV7-8	17	-	TRBD1	TRBJ1-5	CASSRGQGAITNQPQHF	TGTGCCAGCAGCCGCGGACAGGGGGCGATTACTAATCAGCCCCAGCATTTT
TRBV5-5	15	many	-	TRBJ1-1	CASSSSRGMNTEAFF	TGCGCCAGCAGCTCCTCCAGGGGAATGAACACTGAAGCTTTCTTT
TRBV6-1	15	many	-	TRBJ1-5	CASSELFDRNQPQHF	TGTGCCAGCAGTGAACTTTTTGACAGAAATCAGCCCCAGCATTTT
TRBV7-3	18	many	TRBD1	TRBJ2-6	CASSPGTGLLSGANVLTF	TGTGCCAGCAGCCCTGGGACAGGGCTACTTTCCGGGGCCAACGTCCTGACTTTC
TRBV6-5	18	many	-	TRBJ1-1	CASSYSLMGGAQNTEAFF	TGTGCCAGCAGTTATTCCCTTATGGGGGGGGCGCAGAACACTGAAGCTTTCTTT
TRBV6-1	19	many	TRBD2	TRBJ2-5	CASSETPPSGGAIGETQYF	TGTGCCAGCAGTGAAACCCCCCCCTCCGGGGGGGCAATAGGGGAGACCCAGTACTTC
TRBV20-1	14	many	-	TRBJ2-5	CSASGTDNEETQYF	TGCAGTGCTAGCGGGACCGACAATGAAGAGACCCAGTACTTC
TRBV11-3	14	many	TRBD1	TRBJ2-3	CASSVTGGADTQYF	TGTGCCAGCAGTGTCACAGGGGGCGCAGATACGCAGTATTTT
TRBV7-8	14	-	TRBD1	TRBJ1-2	CASSTGTVNYGYTF	TGTGCCAGCAGCACCGGGACAGTTAACTATGGCTACACCTTC
TRBV9	18	-	TRBD1	TRBJ2-7	CASSPNPSPGQGPYEQYF	TGTGCCAGCAGCCCGAATCCCTCTCCGGGACAGGGACCCTACGAGCAGTACTTC
TRBV12-3/TRBV12-4	12	many	-	TRBJ2-1	CASSPPYNEQFF	TGTGCCAGCAGCCCGCCCTACAATGAGCAGTTCTTC
TRBV6-5	15	many	-	TRBJ2-7	CASSLGLGRAYEQYF	TGTGCCAGCAGTTTGGGCCTTGGGAGAGCCTACGAGCAGTACTTC
TRBV27	16	many	-	TRBJ1-1	CASSLMRGLMNTEAFF	TGTGCCAGCAGTTTAATGAGGGGCTTGATGAACACTGAAGCTTTCTTT
TRBV28	13	many	-	TRBJ1-1	CASSLWKDTEAFF	TGTGCCAGCAGTTTATGGAAAGACACTGAAGCTTTCTTT
TRBV4-1	14	many	TRBD1	TRBJ1-1	CASSQRQGGTEAFF	TGCGCCAGCAGCCAGAGACAGGGGGGCACTGAAGCTTTCTTT
TRBV12-3/TRBV12-4	12	many	TRBD1	TRBJ1-2	CASTGTGYGYTF	TGTGCCAGCACCGGGACAGGATATGGCTACACCTTC